Below, 8 T cell receptor beta chains from the same sample are listed, as sequenced in a study of cytomegalovirus exposure and HLA in healthy donors. Use of 60 Vbeta and 13 Jbeta primers characterized the PCR. Clones were sequenced by immunoSEQ multiplex PCR, and TCRdb holds only the in-frame ones, with some missing. The sample lists 210,000 or so clones, over 75% occurring once. Input material: PBMCs. The receptors here all came from a human donor in good health.

The J gene is TRBJ2-7, the V gene TRBV2, with 9 bases matching TRBD1. V lost 6 bases to trimming and J lost 1 base; unmatched junction nucleotides: 10. The CDR3 sequence is 16 residues long. Germline loops: CDR1 SNHLY, CDR2 FYNNEI. CDR3 coding DNA: TGTGCCAGCAGCCGGGACAGGGTTCTTGGTTCCTACGAGCAGTACTTC. This encodes CASSRDRVLGSYEQYF.

This sequence joins TRBV10-2 and TRBJ2-1; 13 nucleotides align to TRBD2. V dropped 6 bases and J dropped 9; count of bases not matched to a gene: 8. CDR1 WSHSY and CDR2 SAAADI come from the germline V gene. There are 15 residues in the CDR3. CDR3 residues: CASRRTSGSDGEQFF. The CDR3, as DNA: TGCGCCAGCAGGAGGACTAGCGGGAGTGACGGTGAGCAGTTCTTC.

This clone turned up a few times. This chain connects TRBV20-1 to TRBJ2-7; the D gene is possibly TRBD2 (6 bases). CDR3 length: 10 amino acids. CDR1 and CDR2 (germline): DFQATT, SNEGSKA (reference sequence). The CDR3 loop is CSPGGHEQYF. CDR3 nucleotides: TGCAGCCCCGGAGGGCACGAGCAGTACTTC.

The gene calls are TRBV11-2 and TRBJ1-1; D is ambiguous. CDR1 and CDR2 from the germline V gene are SGHAT and FQNNGV. The CDR3 consists of 16 residues. Between the trimmed V and J ends, which lost 5 bases and 5 bases, there was a span of 21 bases. CDR3 loop: CASSAGLGRLGTEAFF. CDR3 DNA: TGTGCCAGCAGCGCAGGCCTAGGGAGGTTGGGGACTGAAGCTTTCTTT.

The rearrangement links TRBV7-9 to TRBJ1-1; 7 bases fit TRBD1. The germline V gene encodes CDR1 SEHNR and CDR2 FQNEAQ (reference sequence). V shed 5 bases and J 2 bases; nucleotides not matched to a gene: 8. The CDR3 has 15 amino acids. The chain's CDR3 is CASSNGRQGNTEAFF. Here the CDR3 DNA reads TGTGCCAGCAGCAACGGAAGACAGGGTAACACTGAAGCTTTCTTT.

The V and J genes are TRBV28 and TRBJ1-2, with D possibly TRBD1 on 6 matching bases. Trimming took 1 base from V and 4 from J, leaving 13 bases between them. There are 15 residues in the CDR3. Germline CDR1 and CDR2: MDHEN and SYDVKM. In nucleotides, the CDR3 is TGTGCCAGCAGTTTATTGGACAGCAACATCTATGGCTACACCTTC. It is translated as CASSLLDSNIYGYTF.

This chain links TRBV9 with TRBJ1-4; no clear D gene. The CDR3 spans 15 residues. The V and J ends lost 0 bases and 3 bases respectively, with 9 bases between them. Per the germline V gene, CDR1 is SGDLS and CDR2 is YYNGEE. CDR3 amino acids: CASSVGIAANEKLFF. Here the CDR3 DNA reads TGTGCCAGCAGCGTAGGGATAGCGGCTAATGAAAAACTGTTTTTT. Using reference TRBV9 and TRBJ1-4 for the parts outside the CDR3, the full variable domain is DSGVTQTPKHLITATGQRVTLRCSPRSGDLSVYWYQQSLDQGLQFLIQYYNGEERAKGNILERFSAQQFPDLHSELNLSSLELGDSALYFCASSVGIAANEKLFFGSGTQLSVL.

The rearrangement joins TRBV7-9 to TRBJ2-3; 8 nucleotides align to TRBD2. V lost 8 bases, J lost 3 bases, and 13 bases stayed unmatched. The CDR3 has 16 amino acids. Germline V lookup: CDR1 SEHNR, CDR2 FQNEAQ (reference sequence). The CDR3 DNA follows: TGTGCCAGCCGAACCGGGGGGGGAGGTCGGACAGATACGCAGTATTTT. It encodes CASRTGGGGRTDTQYF.